Listed below are T cell receptor beta chains from one sample, sequenced in a study of PD-1 blockade in classical Hodgkin lymphoma. Sequencing was performed with immunoSEQ multiplex PCR; in TCRdb, only in-frame clones are kept and a portion is missing. The repertoire consists of around 45,000 clones, with around three quarters occurring once and the leading ten covering 2.5% to 3.5%. Sequenced here: peripheral blood mononuclear cells (PBMCs), sampled before the second cycle of nivolumab. The source of these receptors is a human donor with classical Hodgkin lymphoma. CDR3s include the opening cysteine and the closing phenylalanine or tryptophan. The D gene is left open where the match is weak. Size tells how often a clone was seen (once, few, many) or the class of an expanded clone, and some rows leave it out.

>TRBV9|13|few|-|TRBJ1-1
TGTGCCAGCAGCTCGGACACGAACACTGAAGCTTTCTTT
CASSSDTNTEAFF
>TRBV27|18|-|TRBD1|TRBJ2-2
TGTGCCAGCAGTTCCGGGGGTTGGGGACAGGGTTCGGCCGGGGAGCTGTTTTTT
CASSSGGWGQGSAGELFF
>TRBV6-4|13|few|-|TRBJ1-5
TGTGCCAGCAGTGCGGGGAGGAATCAGCCCCAGCATTTT
CASSAGRNQPQHF
>TRBV2|23|-|-|TRBJ2-7
TGTGCCAGCAGCGCCCCTAAGGGACGTTCCGACAGGGATTTCAGCGGGGCTGCCTACGAGCAGTACTTC
CASSAPKGRSDRDFSGAAYEQYF
>TRBV5-6|15|-|TRBD1|TRBJ1-1
TGTGCCAGCAGCCCGGGACAGGGGGCGTATACTGAAGCTTTCTTT
CASSPGQGAYTEAFF
>TRBV2|15|once|-|TRBJ1-1
TGTGCCAGCAGTGAGTTTAAAGGAGCGAACACTGAAGCTTTCTTT
CASSEFKGANTEAFF
>TRBV9|14|-|-|TRBJ2-1
TGTGCCAGCAGCGTAGATACAGGGAGGAATGAGCAGTTCTTC
CASSVDTGRNEQFF
>TRBV7-6|16|-|-|TRBJ1-4
TGTGCCAGCAGCCTACAACCAATGACAGTGGGGGAAAAACTGTTTTTT
CASSLQPMTVGEKLFF
>TRBV7-3|15|-|TRBD1|TRBJ2-7
TGTGCCAGCAGCCTCCACAGGGGTAGCTCCTACGAGCAGTACTTC
CASSLHRGSSYEQYF
>TRBV5-4|13|-|-|TRBJ1-2
TGTGCCAGCAACTACCCGGGGAACTATGGCTACACCTTC
CASNYPGNYGYTF
>TRBV25-1|12|-|-|TRBJ1-2
TGTGCCAGCAGTGAAGGCGCCCATGGCTACACCTTC
CASSEGAHGYTF
>TRBV6-5|12|once|-|TRBJ1-1
TGTGCCAGCAGTCAGGGTAACACTGAAGCTTTCTTT
CASSQGNTEAFF
>TRBV5-6|13|-|-|TRBJ2-7
TGTGCCAGCAGCTTGGCTAGCCCGAGCGAGCAGTACTTC
CASSLASPSEQYF
>TRBV6-1|10|few|-|TRBJ1-5
TGTGCCAGCAGTGATCAGCCCCAGCATTTT
CASSDQPQHF
>TRBV12-2|16|-|-|TRBJ1-1
TGTGCAAGTCGCTTAAGTAGTGACGGGTCGAACACTGAAGCTTTCTTT
CASRLSSDGSNTEAFF
>TRBV11-2|13|few|-|TRBJ1-1
TGTGCCAGCAGCTTAGGATCGAACACTGAAGCTTTCTTT
CASSLGSNTEAFF
>TRBV18|16|-|-|TRBJ2-7
TGTGCCAGCTCACCGTTTAGTCAGGTTGGGAGGAACGAGCAGTACTTC
CASSPFSQVGRNEQYF
>TRBV5-1|14|few|-|TRBJ1-1
TGCGCCAGCAGCCCCAGGGGCGCGAACACTGAAGCTTTCTTT
CASSPRGANTEAFF
>TRBV9|15|-|TRBD1|TRBJ2-5
TGTGCCAGCAGCGTAGGGGGGACAGGGGCAGAGACCCAGTACTTC
CASSVGGTGAETQYF
>TRBV13|13|-|-|TRBJ1-1
TGTGCCAGCAGCTTAGCAGGGTTGACTGAAGCTTTCTTT
CASSLAGLTEAFF
>TRBV27|16|-|-|TRBJ2-4
TGTGCCAGCAGTTTGGGGGCGGGGCAGGGAAAAAACATTCAGTACTTC
CASSLGAGQGKNIQYF
>TRBV6-6|13|few|TRBD2|TRBJ2-1
TGTGCCGCCGAGGGGCGCGGGGGCAATGAGCAGTTCTTC
CAAEGRGGNEQFF
>TRBV23-1|21|-|-|TRBJ2-6
TGCGCCAGCAGTCACCCCGTAGGAAAGGGGACCAACGATTCTGGGGCCAACGTCCTGACTTTC
CASSHPVGKGTNDSGANVLTF
>TRBV6-1|15|-|-|TRBJ2-3
TGTGCCAGCAGTGAATTGGAGGGGAGCACAGATACGCAGTATTTT
CASSELEGSTDTQYF
>TRBV6-6|15|once|TRBD1|TRBJ2-1
TGTGCCACCCGGATATGGACAGGGAACGGCGAGGAGCAGTTCTTC
CATRIWTGNGEEQFF